These 24 T cell receptor beta chains came from one sample sequenced in a study of vaccination and CD4 T cells after COVID-19. Treatment here: roughly 11-day PBMC culture with coronavirus spike peptide pools or control peptides (ViraFEST assay). Oncomine TCR Beta short-read sequencing was applied to DNA from cultured CD4+ T cells. TCRdb called the PCR reads again in MiXCR, with one record for every CDR3 protein. The repertoire holds about 17,000 distinct CDR3 sequences, about three fifths seen once, with approximately 10% in the top ten. Their cognate antigens are unknown. Sequenced: CD4+ T cells from blood, cultured in vitro. These receptors all come from a human donor who had recovered from COVID-19.

V and J are TRBV4-1 and TRBJ2-1, with 7 bases that match TRBD2. Losses at the gene ends were 0 bases for V and 5 bases for J; bases not matched to a gene: 7. The CDR3 has 16 amino acids. CDR1 MGHRA and CDR2 YSYEKL come from the germline V gene. As DNA, the CDR3 is TGCGCCAGCAGCCAAGATCCTGGGACTACAAACAATGAGCAGTTCTTC. This sequence encodes CASSQDPGTTNNEQFF.

The gene calls are TRBV20-1 and TRBJ2-3; D is undetermined. V lost 3 bases and J 0 bases, leaving 13 bases between the germline ends. The length of the CDR3 is 15 residues. Germline lookup yields CDR1 DFQATT and CDR2 SNEGSKA (reference sequence). The CDR3 DNA reads as TGCAGTGCTAGGGACCTGGGTCATAGCACAGATACGCAGTATTTT. Residues: CSARDLGHSTDTQYF.

The chain uses TRBV4-2 and TRBJ1-3; D may be TRBD1 (5 bases). CDR1 LGHNA and CDR2 YNFKEQ come from the germline V gene. V lost 1 base and J 4 bases, leaving 14 bases between the germline ends. This CDR3 has 16 amino acids. In DNA form, the CDR3 reads TGTGCCAGCAGCCAAGCGCTCCGGGACGAAGGAAACACCATATATTTT. Its translation: CASSQALRDEGNTIYF.

The chain links TRBV7-3 to TRBJ1-2; 7 bases are shared with TRBD1. Germline loops: CDR1 SGHTA, CDR2 FQGTGA. The CDR3 runs 14 residues. J was trimmed by 10 bases and V by 1 base; bases with no gene match: 9. The CDR3 loop reads CASSLISQGSDYTF. The CDR3 region has the DNA TGTGCCAGCAGCTTAATCTCACAGGGGTCAGACTACACCTTC.

The chain links TRBV27 to TRBJ1-2; TRBD1 aligns across 9 bases. V shed 6 bases, J shed 4 bases, and the junction held 15 bases outside the gene matches. CDR1 is MNHEY and CDR2 is SMNVEV in the germline V gene (reference sequence). The CDR3 loop spans 17 amino acids. CDR3 protein: CASRGAPGQGWSYGYTF. CDR3 DNA: TGTGCCAGCAGGGGGGCCCCGGGACAGGGTTGGAGCTATGGCTACACCTTC.

The rearrangement links TRBV7-3 to TRBJ2-1; TRBD1 matches at 8 bases. Germline loops: CDR1 SGHTA, CDR2 FQGTGA. Germline trimming cut 5 bases from V and 6 bases from J; bases unmatched to any gene: 3. This CDR3 has 13 amino acids. The CDR3 region is CASSKQGGNEQFF. DNA for the CDR3: TGTGCCAGCAGCAAACAGGGGGGCAATGAGCAGTTCTTC.

The chain combines TRBV4-1 with TRBJ2-2; 13 nucleotides align to TRBD2. V shed 3 bases, J shed 3 bases, and the junction held 4 bases outside the gene matches. The CDR3 contains 17 residues. CDR1 MGHRA and CDR2 YSYEKL come from the germline V gene. CDR3 region: CASSQRGLAGYTGELFF. The CDR3 region has the DNA TGCGCCAGCAGCCAGCGGGGACTAGCGGGATACACCGGGGAGCTGTTTTTT.

This chain uses TRBV6-2 or TRBV6-3 with TRBJ1-1; D is unresolved. This CDR3 contains 15 residues. Germline V gene sequence: CDR1 MNHEY, CDR2 SVGEGT. Trimming took off 0 bases at V and 1 base at J, with 9 bases between the two ends. The CDR3 sequence: CASSYSSRGNTEAFF. The CDR3 DNA follows: TGTGCCAGCAGTTACTCAAGCCGGGGGAACACTGAAGCTTTCTTT.

This chain connects TRBV24-1 to TRBJ2-2, with D unresolved. Germline V gives CDR1 KGHDR, CDR2 SFDVKD. The V end was cut by 1 base, the J end by 3 bases, with 5 bases between. This CDR3 contains 14 residues. CDR3 amino acids: CATSDLTDTGELFF. For the CDR3, the DNA is TGTGCCACCAGTGATTTAACGGACACCGGGGAGCTGTTTTTT.

This sequence joins TRBV6-1 and TRBJ2-1, with D perhaps matching TRBD2 (6 bases). V was trimmed by 5 bases and J by 9 bases, leaving 17 bases between them. Germline assignment: CDR1 MNHNS and CDR2 SASEGT. This CDR3 has 14 residues. In nucleotides, the CDR3 is TGTGCCAGCAGTAGGACTGGAGGGTATAGTGAGCAGTTCTTC. Translating gives CASSRTGGYSEQFF.

The chain combines TRBV6-1 with TRBJ1-3; a weak D match, TRBD1 (5 bases). Germline values: CDR1 MNHNS, CDR2 SASEGT. The CDR3 loop spans 15 amino acids. V lost 5 bases, J lost 0 bases, and 11 bases lay in between. The CDR3, as DNA: TGTGCCAGCAGTCTAGGCAGGGCCTCTGGAAACACCATATATTTT. As protein: CASSLGRASGNTIYF.

The chain employs TRBV27 and TRBJ2-7; 7 bases align to TRBD2. With V trimmed by 2 bases and J by 0 bases, 7 bases remained unmatched. CDR1 MNHEY and CDR2 SMNVEV come from the germline V gene (reference sequence). The CDR3 spans 16 residues. The CDR3 here is CASSLAGDLSSYEQYF. The DNA for the CDR3 is TGTGCCAGCAGTTTAGCGGGGGACCTGAGCTCCTACGAGCAGTACTTC.

Only one count was recorded for this clonotype. The rearrangement joins TRBV5-4 to TRBJ2-3; the match to TRBD2 covers 12 bases. The V gene's germline CDR1 is SGHNT and CDR2 YYREEE (reference sequence). CDR3 size: 19 residues. The V segment lost 4 bases and the J segment 6 bases; nucleotides outside the gene matches: 18. The CDR3: CASSAPGQGRTSGIDTQYF. The CDR3 DNA reads as TGTGCCAGCAGCGCACCGGGACAGGGACGGACTAGCGGGATTGATACGCAGTATTTT.

This clonotype came up a few times. V is TRBV10-2 and J is TRBJ1-6, with TRBD1 matching 8 bases. J gave up 9 bases and V 4 bases, and 8 bases lay outside the gene matches. The germline V gene encodes CDR1 WSHSY and CDR2 SAAADI. This CDR3 region has 15 residues. This CDR3 is CASSVAGGEGSPLHF. Written as DNA, the CDR3 is TGCGCCAGCAGTGTCGCAGGGGGCGAAGGTTCACCCCTCCACTTT.

This sequence joins TRBV30 and TRBJ2-3; D perhaps matches TRBD1 (6 bases). This CDR3 has 15 amino acids. The germline V and J ends were trimmed by 0 bases and 0 bases, with 10 bases remaining between them. CDR1 and CDR2 (germline): GTSNPN, SVGIG (reference sequence). The CDR3 protein is CAWSVVGASTDTQYF. DNA of the CDR3: TGTGCCTGGAGTGTAGTGGGGGCGAGCACAGATACGCAGTATTTT.

The genes are TRBV6-2 or TRBV6-3 and TRBJ2-3; 8 bases line up with TRBD2. CDR1 and CDR2 (germline): MNHEY, SVGEGT. This CDR3 has 14 residues. Germline trimming cut 5 bases from V and 3 bases from J; bases unmatched to any gene: 4. The CDR3 DNA sequence: TGTGCCAGCAGTCGTGGACTAGCAACAGATACGCAGTATTTT. Translating it yields CASSRGLATDTQYF.

This clonotype was recorded a few times. The genes are TRBV27 and TRBJ1-1; D not resolved. V was trimmed by 0 bases and J by 7 bases, leaving 6 bases between them. CDR3 length: 12 residues. The germline V gene has CDR1 MNHEY and CDR2 SMNVEV (reference sequence). CDR3: CASSLSYGEAFF. The CDR3 DNA reads as TGTGCCAGCAGTTTATCGTACGGTGAAGCTTTCTTT.

This clonotype was counted a few times. The chain is built from TRBV27 and TRBJ2-3; D ambiguous. The V end was cut by 9 bases, the J end by 1 base, with 14 bases between. The CDR3 consists of 14 residues. The germline V gene has CDR1 MNHEY and CDR2 SMNVEV (reference sequence). The CDR3 coding sequence is TGTGCCAGGGTGGATAAGAAAGGCACAGATACGCAGTATTTT. As protein: CARVDKKGTDTQYF.

This clonotype was seen more than once but under ten times. The chain has TRBV7-2 and TRBJ1-5, with unresolved D. The V end was cut by 1 base, the J end by 6 bases, with 4 bases between. From germline, CDR1 is SGHTA and CDR2 FQGNSA. The CDR3 spans 12 residues. CDR3: CASSLEAQPQHF. CDR3 in DNA: TGTGCCAGCAGCTTAGAGGCTCAGCCCCAGCATTTT.

The CDR3, as DNA: TGTGCCAGCACCGCGACTAGCGGGACAGATACGCAGTATTTT. Translating it yields CASTATSGTDTQYF. V is TRBV6-2 or TRBV6-3 and J is TRBJ2-3, with 10 nucleotides matching TRBD2. CDR1 and CDR2 from the germline V gene are MNHEY and SVGEGT. V gave up 7 bases and J gave up 3 bases; unmatched junction bases: 4. This CDR3 is built from 14 residues.

This chain uses TRBV12-3 or TRBV12-4 with TRBJ1-2; D is undetermined. With 3 bases removed from V and 8 bases from J, the gap between germline ends came to 19 bases. This CDR3 contains 15 residues. The CDR3 nucleotides read TGTGCCAGCAGTTTGAGGTCAGGCGGCCGTTGGGGCTACACCTTC. Translation: CASSLRSGGRWGYTF.

This clonotype was recorded a few times. The rearrangement joins TRBV20-1 to TRBJ2-5; D is unclear. The CDR3 loop spans 15 amino acids. The V end lost 0 bases, the J end lost 2 bases, and 13 bases lay between the germline ends. From germline, CDR1 is DFQATT and CDR2 SNEGSKA (reference sequence). In DNA, the CDR3 is TGCAGTGCTAGAGATGACCTAAGAGGTCAAGAGACCCAGTACTTC. Its translation: CSARDDLRGQETQYF.

This clonotype showed up just a few times. The rearrangement joins TRBV6-1 to TRBJ2-7, with D perhaps given as TRBD1 or TRBD2 (5 bases each). The CDR3 length is 13 residues. Trimming shortened V by 5 bases and J by 3 bases, and 11 bases separated the two germline ends. The V gene's germline CDR1 is MNHNS and CDR2 SASEGT. This CDR3 is CASSRDGGYEQYF. For the CDR3, the DNA is TGTGCCAGCAGTAGGGACGGAGGCTACGAGCAGTACTTC.

V usage is TRBV6-2 or TRBV6-3 and J usage is TRBJ2-7; 13 positions match TRBD2. CDR3 size: 14 residues. Germline CDR1 reads MNHEY; CDR2 reads SVGEGT. The V segment lost 8 bases and the J segment 1 base; nucleotides outside the gene matches: 2. The CDR3 reads CASGGLAGSYEQYF. The DNA of the CDR3 is TGTGCCAGCGGGGGACTAGCGGGATCCTACGAGCAGTACTTC.